This TCR beta chain derives from a study of T cell changes during pregnancy in multiple sclerosis. This clone was recorded once. The method was immunoSEQ multiplex PCR; TCRdb's version includes in-frame clones alone and lacks a portion of them. The sample shows tens of thousands of clones, 92% of them seen only once. Deletions cut 6 bases from V and 3 bases from J, with 15 bases between. In germline, CDR1 is LNHDA, CDR2 SQIVND (reference sequence). CDR3 length: 14 residues. The clonotype comes from a female donor in good health, enrolled as a control in a pregnancy study. Here the sequenced sample was peripheral blood, taken in the second trimester of pregnancy. V usage is TRBV19 and J usage is TRBJ2-7; a possible D gene is TRBD2 (6 bases). For the CDR3, the DNA is TGTGCCAGTAGGTCCACTAGCCGAAACTACGAGCAGTACTTC. Translation gives CASRSTSRNYEQYF.